This is a list of T cell receptor beta chains from one sample in a study of T cells in Graves' hyperthyroidism and ophthalmopathy. MiXCR, run by TCRdb on the multiplex PCR reads, gives a single entry per CDR3 protein. The sample holds roughly 300,000 distinct CDR3 sequences, less than 30% seen once. Input material: blood. All receptors derive from a man aged 40-50 years with Graves' hyperthyroidism that later progressed to Graves' ophthalmopathy. The CDR3 runs from the conserved cysteine through the conserved F or W. The D gene is left open where the match is weak. The size of a clone is reported for some rows only, either as once, few or many, or as a class for expanded clones.

J | size | V | D | CDR3 | DNA
TRBJ2-7 | many | TRBV7-9 | TRBD2 | CASSPRGGSTEQYF | TGTGCCAGCAGCCCGCGGGGGGGTTCCACCGAGCAGTACTTC
TRBJ2-7 | many | TRBV19 | TRBD1 | CASTRDRGSEQYF | TGTGCCAGTACCCGGGACAGGGGGTCTGAGCAGTACTTC
TRBJ1-1 | NA | TRBV2 | TRBD1 | CASSAKQGAWAFF | TGTGCCAGCAGTGCAAAACAGGGGGCCTGGGCTTTCTTT
TRBJ2-7 | many | TRBV12-3/TRBV12-4 | NA | CASSFAKGTTYEQYF | TGTGCCAGCAGTTTTGCTAAGGGTACCACCTACGAGCAGTACTTC
TRBJ1-2 | NA | TRBV2 | NA | CASTGPEAVCGYTF | TGTGCCAGCACTGGACCTGAGGCTGTTTGTGGCTACACCTTC
TRBJ1-2 | many | TRBV5-1 | NA | CASSLERGAGYTF | TGCGCCAGCAGCTTGGAGAGGGGCGCAGGCTACACCTTC
TRBJ2-7 | NA | TRBV5-8 | TRBD2 | CASSLFLAGRYEQYF | TGTGCCAGCAGCCTGTTCCTAGCGGGACGATACGAGCAGTACTTC
TRBJ1-1 | NA | TRBV9 | NA | CASSVSGEATEAFF | TGTGCCAGCAGCGTCTCCGGGGAGGCCACTGAAGCTTTCTTT
TRBJ1-5 | once | TRBV7-2 | NA | CASSLTVSGGQPQHF | TGTGCCAGCAGCTTAACGGTCTCCGGTGGCCAGCCCCAGCATTTT
TRBJ1-4 | many | TRBV6-1 | NA | CASSPGLATNEKLFF | TGTGCCAGCAGTCCAGGGCTTGCAACTAATGAAAAACTGTTTTTT
TRBJ1-5 | many | TRBV7-8 | NA | CASSLASGYQPQHF | TGTGCCAGCAGCTTAGCCTCCGGATATCAGCCCCAGCATTTT
TRBJ2-7 | many | TRBV30 | TRBD2 | CAGSSGRSTVQYF | TGTGCCGGAAGTAGCGGGAGATCAACGGTGCAGTACTTC
TRBJ2-7 | NA | TRBV28 | NA | CASSLGRLPYEQYF | TGTGCCAGCAGTTTAGGACGTCTGCCCTACGAGCAGTACTTC
TRBJ2-7 | many | TRBV11-2 | NA | CASSLEDFDFEQYF | TGTGCCAGCAGCTTAGAGGACTTTGATTTCGAGCAGTACTTC
TRBJ2-7 | many | TRBV28 | NA | CASSLWHEQYF | TGTGCCAGCAGTTTGTGGCACGAGCAGTACTTC
TRBJ2-4 | many | TRBV7-9 | NA | CASSAPRDLAKNIQYF | TGTGCCAGCAGCGCCCCCAGGGATTTAGCCAAAAACATTCAGTACTTC
TRBJ1-5 | many | TRBV6-2/TRBV6-3 | NA | CASGTDNQPQHF | TGTGCCAGTGGGACGGACAATCAGCCCCAGCATTTT
TRBJ2-5 | NA | TRBV28 | TRBD2 | CASRSPSGRQETQYF | TGTGCCAGCAGGTCGCCTAGCGGGAGGCAAGAGACCCAGTACTTC
TRBJ2-7 | many | TRBV6-5 | TRBD1 | CASPGTGSREQYF | TGTGCCAGCCCCGGGACAGGGTCTCGGGAGCAGTACTTC
TRBJ2-5 | many | TRBV12-3/TRBV12-4 | NA | CASSARGQGQETQYF | TGTGCCAGCAGTGCCCGAGGACAAGGACAAGAGACCCAGTACTTC
TRBJ2-7 | many | TRBV9 | NA | CASSVAWGSSYEQYF | TGTGCCAGCAGCGTAGCGTGGGGCAGCTCCTACGAGCAGTACTTC
TRBJ2-7 | NA | TRBV19 | NA | CATSDRDYEQYF | TGTGCCACTTCGGACAGAGACTACGAGCAGTACTTC
TRBJ1-5 | once | TRBV28 | TRBD1 | CASSSQGVRQPQHF | TGTGCCAGCAGTTCTCAGGGGGTGAGGCAGCCCCAGCATTTT
TRBJ2-2 | NA | TRBV5-1 | NA | CASSSYLGGELFF | TGCGCCAGCAGCTCGTACTTAGGCGGGGAGCTGTTTTTT
TRBJ1-1 | many | TRBV20-1 | NA | CSARASRNTEAFF | TGCAGTGCTAGAGCGTCAAGGAACACTGAAGCTTTCTTT
TRBJ2-5 | many | TRBV5-5 | TRBD1 | CASSRALDRGRETQYF | TGTGCCAGCAGCCGGGCCCTTGACAGGGGGCGAGAGACCCAGTACTTC
TRBJ2-2 | many | TRBV5-1 | NA | CASSSRQSPELFF | TGCGCCAGCAGCTCAAGACAGAGCCCCGAGCTGTTTTTT
TRBJ2-2 | many | TRBV11-3 | NA | CASSPAPGELFF | TGTGCCAGCAGCCCGGCCCCCGGGGAGCTGTTTTTT
TRBJ2-7 | many | TRBV29-1 | TRBD1 | CSVRQGPYEQYF | TGCAGCGTCCGACAGGGTCCCTACGAGCAGTACTTC
TRBJ2-4 | many | TRBV4-1 | TRBD2 | CASSQELAVIQYF | TGCGCCAGCAGCCAAGAACTAGCGGTCATTCAGTACTTC
TRBJ1-1 | few | TRBV12-3/TRBV12-4 | NA | CASSSGHSNTEAFF | TGTGCCAGCAGTTCGGGACACTCGAACACTGAAGCTTTCTTT
TRBJ2-7 | once | TRBV29-1 | NA | CSVEGAGTYEQYF | TGCAGCGTTGAAGGGGCAGGGACCTACGAGCAGTACTTC
TRBJ2-7 | many | TRBV7-9 | TRBD2 | CASRLGTSGPYEQYF | TGTGCCAGCAGACTAGGGACTAGCGGACCCTACGAGCAGTACTTC
TRBJ2-2 | many | TRBV2 | NA | CASMGGRRTGELFF | TGTGCCAGCATGGGAGGCAGAAGGACCGGGGAGCTGTTTTTT
TRBJ1-2 | NA | TRBV20-1 | NA | CSKKLIRDLGGYGYTF | TGCAGTAAGAAGTTAATCCGGGACCTGGGGGGCTATGGCTACACCTTC
TRBJ2-7 | NA | TRBV28 | TRBD2 | CASRSSGISYEQYF | TGTGCCAGCAGGTCTAGCGGGATCTCCTACGAGCAGTACTTC
TRBJ1-5 | many | TRBV15 | NA | CATSRGTARGNQPQHF | TGTGCCACCAGCAGAGGGACGGCCAGAGGCAATCAGCCCCAGCATTTT
TRBJ2-7 | NA | TRBV10-3 | TRBD2 | CAISDASGGDEQYF | TGTGCCATCAGTGATGCTAGCGGGGGGGACGAGCAGTACTTC
TRBJ1-5 | many | TRBV5-1 | TRBD1 | CASSLEGQSNQPQHF | TGCGCCAGCAGCTTGGAGGGACAGAGCAATCAGCCCCAGCATTTT
TRBJ1-1 | few | TRBV6-5 | NA | CASTRTPKATEAFF | TGTGCCAGCACCAGGACACCCAAAGCCACTGAAGCTTTCTTT
TRBJ2-7 | many | TRBV11-1 | TRBD2 | CASSTGFQREGPYEQYF | TGTGCCAGCTCCACAGGGTTTCAGCGGGAGGGCCCCTACGAGCAGTACTTC
TRBJ2-5 | many | TRBV7-3 | TRBD1 | CASGTGPGETQYF | TGTGCCAGCGGGACAGGTCCGGGGGAGACCCAGTACTTC
TRBJ1-1 | NA | TRBV19 | TRBD1 | CATGQGATEAFF | TGTGCCACCGGACAGGGGGCCACTGAAGCTTTCTTT
TRBJ2-7 | few | TRBV18 | TRBD1 | CAASSIGTVDEQYF | TGTGCCGCCAGCTCAATCGGGACAGTTGACGAGCAGTACTTC
TRBJ1-1 | NA | TRBV29-1 | NA | CSVSTRTEAFF | TGCAGCGTTTCCACGCGCACTGAAGCTTTCTTT
TRBJ2-7 | many | TRBV2 | NA | CASPMGHEQYF | TGTGCCAGCCCCATGGGGCACGAGCAGTACTTC
TRBJ1-1 | NA | TRBV11-2 | NA | CASSSSRTGRTEAFF | TGTGCCAGCAGCTCCTCGAGAACAGGGAGAACTGAAGCTTTCTTT
TRBJ2-4 | NA | TRBV7-2 | TRBD1 | CASSLGGDRVKNIQYF | TGTGCCAGCAGCTTAGGTGGGGACAGAGTCAAAAACATTCAGTACTTC
TRBJ2-7 | many | TRBV20-1 | NA | CSARLAGGRGLEQYF | TGCAGTGCTAGATTGGCGGGGGGAAGGGGGCTGGAGCAGTACTTC
TRBJ1-2 | many | TRBV5-1 | NA | CASSFNDGLPYGYTF | TGCGCCAGCAGCTTCAACGACGGCCTCCCCTATGGCTACACCTTC
TRBJ1-1 | many | TRBV24-1 | NA | CATSFEAGTEAFF | TGTGCCACCAGCTTCGAGGCCGGCACTGAAGCTTTCTTT
TRBJ1-1 | NA | TRBV9 | NA | CASSVGYRESEAFF | TGTGCCAGCAGCGTAGGATACAGGGAAAGTGAAGCTTTCTTT
TRBJ1-1 | NA | TRBV7-3 | TRBD1 | CASSYAGTGYTEAFF | TGTGCCAGCAGCTACGCCGGGACAGGGTACACTGAAGCTTTCTTT